This T cell receptor (beta chain) was sequenced in a study of patients and donors after allogeneic stem cell transplantation (dated by TCRdb to about 2020). As regards this clonotype: The antigen this receptor binds is unknown. The input lacks base qualities; no much larger clone sits a single base away.

Taken from cysteine to phenylalanine, the CDR3 has 12 residues. Only the CDR3 portion is preserved as DNA: 36 bases, with reading frame beginning at the first base. Via the germline V gene, CDR1 is SGHVS and CDR2 FNYEAQ. V and J are truncated by 5 bases and 7 bases respectively, leaving an intervening sequence of 9 bases. Library method: RT-PCR. TCRdb names NextSeq 550 as the instrument used. TCRdb handled the public reads itself, with Q25 trimming in fastp and clone calling in MiXCR, and kept productive beta chains. When rows share a CDR3 protein, they turn into one entry using the most common DNA and genes. The sample table contains about 76,000 distinct CDR3 sequences; only one count was recorded for about 30% of them. The top ten hold 26% of the sample.

The rearrangement joined TRBV7-6 to TRBJ2-1; perhaps TRBD1 is the D gene, with 6 bases matching. The receptor was derived from a human donor who was either an allogeneic HSCT recipient or a stem cell or donor lymphocyte infusion donor (not recorded which). It is not recorded whose cells these are; they may come from a transplant donor. The sample taken for sequencing was blood, either unsorted or a sorted T cell fraction (not recorded which). The sequenced DNA: TGTGCCAGCAGCCGAACAGGGAATGAGCAGTTCTTC. It encodes CASSRTGNEQFF.